This T cell receptor (beta chain) was captured in a study of T-cell reconstitution after alpha-beta-depleted transplantation in children. J was trimmed by 4 bases and V by 4 bases; bases with no gene match: 13. Germline V gene sequence: CDR1 MDHEN, CDR2 SYDVKM. The CDR3 spans 16 residues. During its preparation, the TCRbeta library received unique molecular identifiers. TCRdb fed the PCR reads into MiXCR, producing one record per CDR3 protein. Among 400,000 to 450,000 distinct CDR3 sequences, roughly 44% were seen once, and the ten largest hold about 30%. The receptor comes from a girl aged 2 to 10 with aplastic anemia, due to receive a stem cell transplant. Sequences were derived from PBMCs, sampled before TCRalphabeta/CD19-depleted stem cell transplant. The chain recombines TRBV28 with TRBJ2-7, with TRBD1 matching over 7 bases. The CDR3 here is CASSSPPQGLFYEQYF. CDR3 in DNA: TGTGCCAGCAGTTCTCCCCCACAGGGGCTTTTTTACGAGCAGTACTTC.